The 10 T cell receptor beta chains below come from one sample, sequenced in a study of T-cell reconstitution after alpha-beta-depleted transplantation in children. Unique molecular identifiers tagged the TCRbeta library. TCRdb ran MiXCR on the PCR reads and lists one entry per CDR3 protein. The data hold 250,000 or so distinct CDR3 sequences, with around 7.8% observed a single time. Sequencing used PBMCs, mostly from graft donor cells, obtained 180 days after TCRalphabeta/CD19-depleted stem cell transplant. Receptor source: a male patient younger than 18 who had a stem cell transplant for acute lymphoblastic leukemia, so the T cells may come from the graft donor.

This clonotype was observed at least ten times. This chain links TRBV5-1 with TRBJ2-2, with D tentatively TRBD1 (5 bases). Trimming pared 0 bases from V and 4 bases from J, leaving 13 bases between. The CDR3 length is 16 residues. Looked up from germline, CDR1 is SGHRS and CDR2 is YFSETQ. CDR3 amino acids: CASSLGQTFATGELFF. The CDR3 bases are TGCGCCAGCAGCTTGGGACAGACTTTTGCCACCGGGGAGCTGTTTTTT.

This chain joins TRBV5-6 and TRBJ1-2, with D unclear. Trimming pared 3 bases from V and 7 bases from J, leaving 13 bases between. CDR1 SGHDT and CDR2 YYEEEE come from the germline V gene. The CDR3 covers 13 residues. CDR3 nucleotide sequence: TGTGCCAGCAGCTCCGGGCAGATCGGTGGCTACACCTTC. It translates to CASSSGQIGGYTF.

This clonotype was counted many times. V is TRBV2 and J is TRBJ2-5; the D is unclear. Trimming took 8 bases from V and 1 from J, leaving 14 bases between them. Germline CDR1 reads SNHLY; CDR2 reads FYNNEI. This CDR3 has 14 residues. In DNA, the CDR3 is TGTGCCAGCCGGAAAGATAACCCCCAAGAGACCCAGTACTTC. It yields the protein CASRKDNPQETQYF.

This clonotype was detected ten times or more. This chain uses TRBV6-5 with TRBJ2-7; 12 bases match TRBD1. Germline lookup yields CDR1 MNHEY and CDR2 SVGAGI. V dropped 2 bases and J dropped 4; count of bases not matched to a gene: 3. The CDR3 length is 15 residues. The CDR3 spells CASSYPGQGAYEQYF. The CDR3 DNA reads TGTGCCAGCAGTTACCCGGGACAGGGGGCGTACGAGCAGTACTTC.

This clonotype was seen ten or more times. The chain combines TRBV7-2 with TRBJ1-1, with D unclear. Trimming took 5 bases from V and 4 from J, leaving 8 bases between them. The CDR3 is made up of 12 amino acids. CDR1 is SGHTA, CDR2 FQGNSA, per germline. In nucleotides, the CDR3 is TGTGCCAGCAGCCCACCGGGCACTGAAGCTTTCTTT. It yields the protein CASSPPGTEAFF.

As for this clonotype: A much larger clone differs by one base, so this may be a read error. The genes are TRBV7-2 and TRBJ1-2; TRBD1 is a possible D gene (6 bases). CDR1 is SGHTA and CDR2 is FQGNSA in the germline V gene. Between the trimmed V and J ends, which lost 4 bases and 1 base, there was a span of 16 bases. This CDR3 is 16 amino acids long. For the CDR3, the DNA is TGTGCCAGCAGCTGGTTTACGGGACATGGTAACTATGGCTACACCTTC. It specifies CASSWFTGHGNYGYTF.

This clonotype was detected ten times or more. The V call is TRBV29-1, the J call TRBJ2-5; weak D call: TRBD2 (6 bases). The CDR3 sequence is 14 residues long. With 4 bases removed from V and 2 bases from J, the gap between germline ends came to 14 bases. From germline, CDR1 is SQVTM and CDR2 ANQGSEA. The CDR3 DNA sequence: TGCAGCGTTGCATCTGGGGGGAAGCAAGAGACCCAGTACTTC. The encoded protein is CSVASGGKQETQYF.

The sample holds many counts of this clonotype. J is TRBJ2-2 and V is TRBV5-1; D not certain. Germline V gene lookup returns CDR1 SGHRS and CDR2 YFSETQ. The length of the CDR3 is 16 residues. Trimming removed 0 bases at V and 7 bases at J, with 16 bases between. The CDR3 reads CASSLGLPAKGGELFF. The CDR3 region has the DNA TGCGCCAGCAGCTTGGGACTCCCGGCGAAAGGCGGGGAGCTGTTTTTT.

Many counts were recorded for this clonotype. The CDR3 here is CASRPPGVHSNQPQHF. As DNA, the CDR3 is TGTGCCAGCAGACCTCCCGGGGTACATAGCAATCAGCCCCAGCATTTT. The rearrangement joins TRBV28 to TRBJ1-5; no definite D call. The germline V and J ends were trimmed by 6 bases and 0 bases, with 15 bases remaining between them. This CDR3 region has 16 residues. Germline CDR1 is MDHEN and CDR2 is SYDVKM.

This clonotype was recorded at least ten times. This chain joins TRBV9 and TRBJ2-3; 8 positions agree with TRBD1. Looked up from germline, CDR1 is SGDLS and CDR2 is YYNGEE. CDR3 length: 16 residues. V shed 0 bases, J shed 2 bases, and the junction held 5 bases outside the gene matches. The CDR3 here is CASSVASGGVTDTQYF. For the CDR3, the DNA is TGTGCCAGCAGCGTAGCATCAGGGGGCGTCACAGATACGCAGTATTTT.